The source of this T cell receptor (beta chain) is a study of T cell responses to AZD1222 COVID-19 vaccine. Turning to the study itself: Recipients boosted at about 4 weeks or about 12 weeks are pooled. Whole-study results and caveats: Among AZD1222 vaccinees, only five to seven were seropositive at baseline. The donor group comprised mostly white British people and more females; the analysis possibly underestimated clonal diversity. Spike-spanning, vaccine-associated CD4 TCRs were dominant at 160-218 and 743-854.

Trimming cost V 6 bases and J 6 bases, with 22 bases left between them. Per the germline V gene, CDR1 is SGHDT and CDR2 is YYEEEE. This CDR3 contains 15 residues. Concerning this clone itself: The antigen is unknown.

Some clones are missing from TCRdb's copy, which holds only in-frame ones; the method was immunoSEQ multiplex PCR. The table shows approximately 180,000 clones, with 85% to 90% occurring only once. The material sequenced was peripheral blood, taken on day 0 of AZD1222 vaccination. The sequence derives from an adult in good health. This chain joins TRBV5-6 and TRBJ2-7, with D possibly being TRBD2 (7 bases). The CDR3 bases are TGTGCCAGCACAAGGGGGGAGGGAGGAAATGGCGAGCAGTACTTC. Its protein product is CASTRGEGGNGEQYF.